These 22 T cell receptor beta chains share one sample of origin, sequenced in a study of blood T cells in healthy people across ages. Primed by a sample-barcoded 5' primer and a J-beta primer mix, a second PCR proceeded for 7 to 11 cycles. TCRdb redid the calling of the 5' RACE reads with MiXCR, one entry per CDR3 protein. The sample carries hundreds of thousands of distinct CDR3 sequences, roughly 43% recorded once. Material for sequencing was blood. These receptors were taken from a man younger than 40 in good health.

V and J are TRBV20-1 and TRBJ2-5; TRBD2 matches at 7 bases. The CDR3 has 13 amino acids. J gave up 9 bases and V 6 bases, and 13 bases lay outside the gene matches. Germline values: CDR1 DFQATT, CDR2 SNEGSKA (reference sequence). In nucleotides, the CDR3 is TGCAGTGCCGAGGGCAGGGATCGGGAGGCCCAGTACTTC. Residues: CSAEGRDREAQYF.

The chain combines TRBV5-8 with TRBJ2-5, with TRBD2 as a possible D gene (6 bases). The CDR3 covers 13 residues. Trimming took 4 bases from V and 9 from J, leaving 16 bases between them. The germline V gene encodes CDR1 SGHTS and CDR2 YDEGEE. The CDR3 DNA follows: TGTGCCAGCAGCACCGGCGGGGTCCAGGCCCAGTACTTC. As protein: CASSTGGVQAQYF.

This clonotype occurred a few times. The CDR3 loop reads CASSYAGHRYQETQYF. The CDR3 coding sequence is TGTGCCAGCAGTTACGCGGGACACAGGTACCAAGAGACCCAGTACTTC. The chain employs TRBV6-2 or TRBV6-3 and TRBJ2-5, with D perhaps TRBD1 or TRBD2 (6 bases each). V was cut by 2 bases and J by 0 bases, with 13 bases left in between. Per the germline V gene, CDR1 is MNHEY and CDR2 is SVGEGT. The CDR3 sequence is 16 residues long.

The V gene is TRBV25-1, the J gene TRBJ1-2; the D is unclear. V was cut by 5 bases and J by 4 bases, with 17 bases left in between. CDR1 MGHDK and CDR2 SYGVNS come from the germline V gene. CDR3 length: 15 amino acids. The CDR3 DNA is TGTGCCAGCAGTTCTCCCAGTCTAGTTGGCTATGGCTACACCTTC. The encoded protein is CASSSPSLVGYGYTF.

This chain connects TRBV7-3 to TRBJ2-1; 7 nucleotides align to TRBD1. The CDR3 is made up of 16 amino acids. The V gene end was trimmed by 5 bases and the J gene end by 0 bases; junction bases not matched to a gene: 7. The V gene's germline CDR1 is SGHTA and CDR2 FQGTGA. CDR3 region: CASSPSTGSSYNEQFF. Here the CDR3 DNA reads TGTGCCAGCAGCCCATCGACAGGGAGCTCCTACAATGAGCAGTTCTTC.

This clonotype was picked up a small number of times. V gene TRBV29-1 combines with J gene TRBJ1-1; 9 positions agree with TRBD1. V was clipped by 6 bases and J by 5 bases; unmatched bases: 7. This CDR3 is built from 13 residues. Germline values: CDR1 SQVTM, CDR2 ANQGSEA. The CDR3 reads CSVTQGAGTEAFF. The CDR3 DNA reads as TGCAGCGTGACACAGGGGGCCGGAACTGAAGCTTTCTTT.

The chain joins TRBV7-2 to TRBJ2-6; D is possibly TRBD1 or TRBD2 (5 bases each). In germline, CDR1 is SGHTA, CDR2 FQGNSA. V lost 7 bases, J lost 1 base, and 17 bases lay in between. The CDR3 runs 17 residues. The CDR3 DNA reads TGTGCCAGCACCCGGGGCACCCTCCTTTCTGGGGCCAACGTCCTGACTTTC. This encodes CASTRGTLLSGANVLTF.

The rearrangement links TRBV5-1 to TRBJ1-1; D gene uncertain. This CDR3 comprises 13 residues. Between the trimmed V and J ends, which lost 4 bases and 4 bases, there was a span of 11 bases. CDR1 is SGHRS, CDR2 YFSETQ, per germline. Here the CDR3 reads CASSPGVTTEAFF. In DNA, the CDR3 is TGCGCCAGCAGCCCAGGAGTTACCACTGAAGCTTTCTTT.

This clonotype showed up just a few times. The CDR3 loop reads CASVRGGLGEQFF. For the CDR3, the DNA is TGTGCCAGTGTCCGAGGGGGTTTAGGTGAGCAGTTCTTC. The chain links TRBV5-6 to TRBJ2-1, with a possible D match to TRBD1 (6 bases). This CDR3 has 13 amino acids. Germline-derived CDR1 and CDR2 are SGHDT and YYEEEE. Trimming left V 8 bases short and J 9 bases short, with 18 bases between.

This clonotype occurred once. V gene TRBV10-3 combines with J gene TRBJ2-5; 8 bases are shared with TRBD2. Germline values: CDR1 ENHRY, CDR2 SYGVKD. The CDR3 sequence is 14 residues long. The J segment lost 2 bases and the V segment lost 4 bases, leaving 3 bases of the junction unmatched. The CDR3 loop is CAISVGREQETQYF. In nucleotides, the CDR3 is TGTGCCATCAGTGTCGGGAGGGAACAAGAGACCCAGTACTTC.

The chain joins TRBV5-1 to TRBJ2-5; D gene uncertain. CDR1 and CDR2 (germline): SGHRS, YFSETQ. The CDR3 extends over 14 amino acids. Trimming left V 4 bases short and J 5 bases short, with 15 bases between. CDR3 sequence reads: CASSVGRTLETQYF. CDR3 nucleotides: TGCGCCAGCAGCGTGGGCAGAACTTTGGAGACCCAGTACTTC.

This clonotype came up a few times. This rearrangement joins TRBV27 to TRBJ2-7, with a weak D call TRBD1 (5 bases). This CDR3 contains 13 residues. Germline CDR1 reads MNHEY; CDR2 reads SMNVEV (reference sequence). The V end lost 8 bases, the J end lost 0 bases, and 11 bases lay between the germline ends. The CDR3 reads CASWGRSSYEQYF. The CDR3, as DNA: TGTGCCAGCTGGGGCCGTAGCTCCTACGAGCAGTACTTC.

V is TRBV27 and J is TRBJ1-5, with D maybe TRBD1 (6 bases). V was clipped by 5 bases and J by 3 bases, with 11 bases between them. Germline CDR1 and CDR2: MNHEY and SMNVEV (reference sequence). This CDR3 spans 14 amino acids. Written as DNA, the CDR3 is TGTGCCAGCAGTCCTAACAGGGACAATCAGCCCCAGCATTTT. Translated: CASSPNRDNQPQHF.

This sequence joins TRBV12-3 or TRBV12-4 and TRBJ2-7; 7 bases agree with TRBD1. CDR3 length: 14 amino acids. V trimming: 5 bases; J trimming: 3 bases; junction bases outside the gene matches: 7. CDR3 region: CASSAGTDYYEQYF. CDR3 nucleotide sequence: TGTGCCAGCAGTGCCGGGACAGATTACTACGAGCAGTACTTC.

This chain uses TRBV20-1 with TRBJ2-5; D is unresolved. Gene TRBJ2-7 matches the end of the DNA better, so the J call may be wrong. This CDR3 is 15 amino acids long. Germline V CDR1 and CDR2: DFQATT, SNEGSKA (reference sequence). The CDR3 nucleotides are TGCAGTGCTCCACACACAGAGGAACGGGCCTACGAGCAGTACTTC. Translated, it gives CSAPHTEERAYEQYF.

This chain links TRBV25-1 with TRBJ1-2, with D uncertain. V was cut by 6 bases and J by 0 bases, with 14 bases left in between. This CDR3 has 15 amino acids. Germline V gives CDR1 MGHDK, CDR2 SYGVNS. The CDR3 bases are TGTGCCAGCAGCCCCTCGCTGTTAGCTAACTATGGCTACACCTTC. Translated, it gives CASSPSLLANYGYTF.

The chain recombines TRBV7-9 with TRBJ2-3; the D gene is possibly TRBD2 (5 bases). This CDR3 is built from 15 residues. From germline, CDR1 is SEHNR and CDR2 FQNEAQ (reference sequence). V shed 5 bases and J shed 3 bases, with 15 bases lying between them. The CDR3 region has the DNA TGTGCCAGCAGCGTGGACTCTGGGCCTACAGATACGCAGTATTTT. It yields the protein CASSVDSGPTDTQYF.

The chain links TRBV29-1 to TRBJ2-5, with 7 bases matching TRBD2. V lost 7 bases and J lost 5; bases outside the gene matches: 4. The V gene's germline CDR1 is SQVTM and CDR2 ANQGSEA. This CDR3 spans 11 amino acids. CDR3 sequence: CSDQRGETQYF. The CDR3 DNA is TGCAGCGACCAGCGGGGTGAGACCCAGTACTTC.

The V call is TRBV4-1, the J call TRBJ1-1; no definite D call. The V gene lost 0 bases and the J gene lost 1 base, with 9 bases spanning the gap. Per the germline V gene, CDR1 is MGHRA and CDR2 is YSYEKL. CDR3 length equals 15 residues. This chain's CDR3 is CASSQEGRGNTEAFF. The CDR3 DNA sequence: TGCGCCAGCAGCCAAGAAGGGAGAGGGAACACTGAAGCTTTCTTT.

The chain employs TRBV30 and TRBJ1-1; TRBD1 might be the D (6 bases). The V end lost 2 bases, the J end lost 7 bases, and 14 bases lay between the germline ends. The length of the CDR3 is 13 residues. The germline V gene has CDR1 GTSNPN and CDR2 SVGIG (reference sequence). CDR3 protein: CAWSPTGSGEAFF. CDR3 DNA sequence: TGTGCCTGGAGTCCAACAGGGTCCGGTGAAGCTTTCTTT.

The chain links TRBV19 to TRBJ2-7, with 10 bases identical to TRBD1. The V segment lost 3 bases and the J segment 2 bases; nucleotides outside the gene matches: 4. CDR1 is LNHDA, CDR2 SQIVND, per germline (reference sequence). There are 15 residues in the CDR3. The CDR3 DNA sequence: TGTGCCAGTAGTATCCGGACAGGGGGTCCCTACGAGCAGTACTTC. Its translation: CASSIRTGGPYEQYF.

About this clonotype: At one end, the junction sequence differs from germline, possibly due to a read error. The gene calls are TRBV7-9 and TRBJ2-1; TRBD2 aligns across 8 bases. The germline CDR1 and CDR2 sequences are SEHNR and FQNEAQ (reference sequence). The CDR3 length is 14 residues. The CDR3 loop is CASSPEGLDNERFF. CDR3 in DNA: TGTGCCAGCAGCCCCGAGGGACTAGACAATGAGCGGTTCTTC. The entire variable domain, with the rest obtained from reference TRBV7-9 and TRBJ2-1, is as follows: DTGVSQNPRHKITKRGQNVTFRCDPISEHNRLYWYRQTLGQGPEFLTYFQNEAQLEKSRLLSDRFSAERPKGSFSTLEIQRTEQGDSAMYLCASSPEGLDNERFFGPGTRLTVL.